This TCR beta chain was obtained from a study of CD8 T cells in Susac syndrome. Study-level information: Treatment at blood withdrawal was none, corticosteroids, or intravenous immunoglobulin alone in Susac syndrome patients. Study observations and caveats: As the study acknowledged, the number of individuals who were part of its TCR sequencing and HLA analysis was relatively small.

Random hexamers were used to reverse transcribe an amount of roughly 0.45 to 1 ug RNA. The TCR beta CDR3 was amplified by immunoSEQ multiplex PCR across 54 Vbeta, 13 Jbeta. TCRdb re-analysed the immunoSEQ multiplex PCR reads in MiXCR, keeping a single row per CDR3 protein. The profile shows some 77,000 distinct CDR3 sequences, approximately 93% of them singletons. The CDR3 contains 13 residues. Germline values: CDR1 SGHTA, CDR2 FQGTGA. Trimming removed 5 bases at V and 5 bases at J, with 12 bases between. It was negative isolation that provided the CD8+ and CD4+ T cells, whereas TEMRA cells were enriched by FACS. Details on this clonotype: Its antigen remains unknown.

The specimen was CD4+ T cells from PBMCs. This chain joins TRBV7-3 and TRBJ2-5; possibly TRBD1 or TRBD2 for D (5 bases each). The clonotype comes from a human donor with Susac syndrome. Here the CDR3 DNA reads TGTGCCAGCAGCCCTATGTGGGGGGAGACCCAGTACTTC. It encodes CASSPMWGETQYF.